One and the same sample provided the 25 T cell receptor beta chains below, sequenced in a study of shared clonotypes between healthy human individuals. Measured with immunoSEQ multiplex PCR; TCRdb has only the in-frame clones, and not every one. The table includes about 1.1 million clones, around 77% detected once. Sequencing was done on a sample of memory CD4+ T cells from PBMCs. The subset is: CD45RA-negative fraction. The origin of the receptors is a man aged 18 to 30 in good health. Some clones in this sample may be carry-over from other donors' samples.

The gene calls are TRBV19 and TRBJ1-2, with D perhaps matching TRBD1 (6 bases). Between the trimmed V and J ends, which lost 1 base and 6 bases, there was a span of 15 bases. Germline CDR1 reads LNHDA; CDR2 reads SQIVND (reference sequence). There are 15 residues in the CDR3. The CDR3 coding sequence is TGTGCCAGTAGTATAGGGGGACACTTAACCCATGGCTACACCTTC. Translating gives CASSIGGHLTHGYTF.

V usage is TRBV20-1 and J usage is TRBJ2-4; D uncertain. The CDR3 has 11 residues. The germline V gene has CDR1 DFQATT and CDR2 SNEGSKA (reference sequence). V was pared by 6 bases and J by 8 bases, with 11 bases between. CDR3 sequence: CSAAGKDIQYF. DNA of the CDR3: TGCAGTGCCGCTGGCAAGGACATTCAGTACTTC.

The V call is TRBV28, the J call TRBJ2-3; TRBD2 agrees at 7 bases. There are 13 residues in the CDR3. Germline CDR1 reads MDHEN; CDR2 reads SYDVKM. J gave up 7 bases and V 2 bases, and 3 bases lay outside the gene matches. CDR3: CASSLAGVNTQYF. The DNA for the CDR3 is TGTGCCAGCAGTTTAGCGGGAGTAAATACGCAGTATTTT.

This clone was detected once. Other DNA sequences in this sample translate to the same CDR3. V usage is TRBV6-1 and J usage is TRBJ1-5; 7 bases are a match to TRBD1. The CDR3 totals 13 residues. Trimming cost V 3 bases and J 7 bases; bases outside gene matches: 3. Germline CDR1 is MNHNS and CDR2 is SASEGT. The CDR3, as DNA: TGTGCCAGCAGTGAGCAGGGGGGCCAGCCCCAGCATTTT. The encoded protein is CASSEQGGQPQHF.

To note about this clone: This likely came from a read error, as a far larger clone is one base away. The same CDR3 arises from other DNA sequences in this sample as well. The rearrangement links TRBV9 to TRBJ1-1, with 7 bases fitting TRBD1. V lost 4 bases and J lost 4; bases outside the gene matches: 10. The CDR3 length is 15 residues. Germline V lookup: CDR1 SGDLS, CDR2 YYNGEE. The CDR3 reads CASSRGVTGATEAFF. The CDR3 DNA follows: TGTGCCAGCAGCAGAGGAGTAACAGGGGCCACTGAAGCTTTCTTT.

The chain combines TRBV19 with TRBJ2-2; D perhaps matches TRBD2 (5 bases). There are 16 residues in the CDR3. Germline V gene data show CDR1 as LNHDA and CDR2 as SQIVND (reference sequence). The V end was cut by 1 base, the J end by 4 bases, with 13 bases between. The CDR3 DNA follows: TGTGCCAGTAGTATAGGGCGGGCACTCGGCACCGGGGAGCTGTTTTTT. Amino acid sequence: CASSIGRALGTGELFF.

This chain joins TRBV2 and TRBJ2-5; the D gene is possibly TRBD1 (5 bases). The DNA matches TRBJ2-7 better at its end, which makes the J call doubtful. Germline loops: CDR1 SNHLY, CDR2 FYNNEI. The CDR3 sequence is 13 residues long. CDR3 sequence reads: CASSRQPGIEQYF. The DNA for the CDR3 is TGTGCCAGCAGTCGACAACCAGGGATCGAGCAGTACTTC.

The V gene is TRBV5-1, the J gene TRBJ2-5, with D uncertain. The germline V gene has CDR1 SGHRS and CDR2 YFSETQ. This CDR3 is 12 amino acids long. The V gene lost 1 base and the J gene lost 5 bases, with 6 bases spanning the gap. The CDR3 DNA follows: TGCGCCAGCAGCTTGATGGGGGAGACCCAGTACTTC. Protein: CASSLMGETQYF. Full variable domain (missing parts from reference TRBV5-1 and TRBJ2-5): KAGVTQTPRYLIKTRGQQVTLSCSPISGHRSVSWYQQTPGQGLQFLFEYFSETQRNKGNFPGRFSGRQFSNSRSEMNVSTLELGDSALYLCASSLMGETQYFGPGTRLLVL.

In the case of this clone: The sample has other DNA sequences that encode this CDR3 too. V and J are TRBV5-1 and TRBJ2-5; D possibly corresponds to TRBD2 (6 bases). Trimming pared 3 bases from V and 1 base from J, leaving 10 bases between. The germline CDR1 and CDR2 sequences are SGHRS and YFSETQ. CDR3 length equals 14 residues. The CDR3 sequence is CASSSLGGQETQYF. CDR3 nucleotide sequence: TGCGCCAGCAGCTCGTTGGGGGGCCAAGAGACCCAGTACTTC. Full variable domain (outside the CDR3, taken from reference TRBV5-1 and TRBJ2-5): KAGVTQTPRYLIKTRGQQVTLSCSPISGHRSVSWYQQTPGQGLQFLFEYFSETQRNKGNFPGRFSGRQFSNSRSEMNVSTLELGDSALYLCASSSLGGQETQYFGPGTRLLVL.

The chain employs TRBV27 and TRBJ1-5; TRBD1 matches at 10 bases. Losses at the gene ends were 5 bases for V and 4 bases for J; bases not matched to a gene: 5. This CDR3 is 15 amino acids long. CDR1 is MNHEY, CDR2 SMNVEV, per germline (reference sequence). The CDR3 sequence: CASSQRDRGNQPQHF. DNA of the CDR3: TGTGCCAGCAGTCAGCGGGACAGGGGAAATCAGCCCCAGCATTTT.

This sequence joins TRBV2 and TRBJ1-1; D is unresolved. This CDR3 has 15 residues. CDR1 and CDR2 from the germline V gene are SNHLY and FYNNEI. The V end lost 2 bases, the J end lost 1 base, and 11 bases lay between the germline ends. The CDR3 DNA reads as TGTGCCAGCAGTGAATGGACGGGCGGGAACACTGAAGCTTTCTTT. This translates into CASSEWTGGNTEAFF. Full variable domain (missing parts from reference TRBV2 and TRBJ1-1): EPEVTQTPSHQVTQMGQEVILRCVPISNHLYFYWYRQILGQKVEFLVSFYNNEISEKSEIFDDQFSVERPDGSNFTLKIRSTKLEDSAMYFCASSEWTGGNTEAFFGQGTRLTVV.

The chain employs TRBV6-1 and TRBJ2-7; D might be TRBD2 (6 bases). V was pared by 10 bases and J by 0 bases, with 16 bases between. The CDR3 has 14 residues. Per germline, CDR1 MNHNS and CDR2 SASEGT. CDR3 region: CATETPSDSYEQYF. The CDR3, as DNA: TGTGCCACCGAAACCCCTAGCGACTCCTACGAGCAGTACTTC.

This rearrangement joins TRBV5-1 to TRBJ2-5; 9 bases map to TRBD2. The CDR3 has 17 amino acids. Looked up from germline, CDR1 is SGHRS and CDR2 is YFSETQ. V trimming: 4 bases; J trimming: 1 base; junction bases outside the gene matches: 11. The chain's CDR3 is CASSPKQTSGPQETQYF. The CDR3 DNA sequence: TGCGCCAGCAGCCCGAAGCAGACTAGCGGACCCCAAGAGACCCAGTACTTC.

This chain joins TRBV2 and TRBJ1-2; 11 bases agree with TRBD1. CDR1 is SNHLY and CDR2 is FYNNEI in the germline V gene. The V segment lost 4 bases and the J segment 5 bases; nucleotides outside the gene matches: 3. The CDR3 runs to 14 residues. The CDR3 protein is CASSGTGGGYGYTF. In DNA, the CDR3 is TGTGCCAGCAGTGGGACAGGGGGCGGGTATGGCTACACCTTC.

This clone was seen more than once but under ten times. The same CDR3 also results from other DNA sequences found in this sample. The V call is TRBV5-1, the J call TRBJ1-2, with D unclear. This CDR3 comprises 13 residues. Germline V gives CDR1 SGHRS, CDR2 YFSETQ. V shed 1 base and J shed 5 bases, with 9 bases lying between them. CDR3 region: CASSLYGNYGYTF. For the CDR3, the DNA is TGCGCCAGCAGCTTGTACGGGAATTATGGCTACACCTTC.

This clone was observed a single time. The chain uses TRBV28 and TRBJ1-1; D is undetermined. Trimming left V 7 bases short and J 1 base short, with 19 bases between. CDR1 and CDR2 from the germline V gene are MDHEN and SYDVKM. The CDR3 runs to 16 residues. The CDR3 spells CASTDGGVPSNTEAFF. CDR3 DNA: TGTGCCAGCACCGATGGCGGGGTCCCATCGAACACTGAAGCTTTCTTT. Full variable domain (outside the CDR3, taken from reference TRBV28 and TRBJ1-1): DVKVTQSSRYLVKRTGEKVFLECVQDMDHENMFWYRQDPGLGLRLIYFSYDVKMKEKGDIPEGYSVSREKKERFSLILESASTNQTSMYLCASTDGGVPSNTEAFFGQGTRLTVV.

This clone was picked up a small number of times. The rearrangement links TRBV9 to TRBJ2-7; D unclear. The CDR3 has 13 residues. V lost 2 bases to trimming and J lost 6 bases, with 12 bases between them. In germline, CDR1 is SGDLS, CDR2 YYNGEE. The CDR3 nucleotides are TGTGCCAGCAGCGTGACCGACCGAGGCGAGCAGTACTTC. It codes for CASSVTDRGEQYF.

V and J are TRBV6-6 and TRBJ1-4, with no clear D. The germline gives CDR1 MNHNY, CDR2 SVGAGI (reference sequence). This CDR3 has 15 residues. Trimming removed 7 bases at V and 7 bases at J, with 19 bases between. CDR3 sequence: CASIKARVESEKLFF. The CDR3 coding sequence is TGTGCCAGCATCAAGGCCCGCGTGGAGAGTGAAAAACTGTTTTTT.

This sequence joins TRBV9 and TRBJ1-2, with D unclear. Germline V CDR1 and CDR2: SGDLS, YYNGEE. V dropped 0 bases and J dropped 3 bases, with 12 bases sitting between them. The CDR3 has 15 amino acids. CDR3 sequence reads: CASSVAGRGDYGYTF. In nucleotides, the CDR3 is TGTGCCAGCAGCGTAGCCGGACGAGGAGACTATGGCTACACCTTC. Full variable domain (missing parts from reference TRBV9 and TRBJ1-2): DSGVTQTPKHLITATGQRVTLRCSPRSGDLSVYWYQQSLDQGLQFLIQYYNGEERAKGNILERFSAQQFPDLHSELNLSSLELGDSALYFCASSVAGRGDYGYTFGSGTRLTVV.

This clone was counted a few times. The CDR3 nucleotides read TGTGCCAGTAGTACCCTCGGCGGGAGAGAGCAGTTCTTC. Amino acids: CASSTLGGREQFF. The chain employs TRBV19 and TRBJ2-1, with TRBD2 matching 7 bases. Per the germline V gene, CDR1 is LNHDA and CDR2 is SQIVND (reference sequence). This CDR3 region has 13 residues. J lost 10 bases, V lost 4 bases, and 7 bases had no gene match.

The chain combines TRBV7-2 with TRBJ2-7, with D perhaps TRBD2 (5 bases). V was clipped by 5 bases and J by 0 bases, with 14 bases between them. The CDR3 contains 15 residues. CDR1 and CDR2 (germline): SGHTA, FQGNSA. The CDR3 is CASSPDGGSSYEQYF. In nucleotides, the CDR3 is TGTGCCAGCAGCCCCGATGGCGGGTCCTCCTACGAGCAGTACTTC. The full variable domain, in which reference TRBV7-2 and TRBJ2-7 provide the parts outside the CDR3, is GAGVSQSPSNKVTEKGKDVELRCDPISGHTALYWYRQSLGQGLEFLIYFQGNSAPDKSGLPSDRFSAERTGGSVSTLTIQRTQQEDSAVYLCASSPDGGSSYEQYFGPGTRLTVT.

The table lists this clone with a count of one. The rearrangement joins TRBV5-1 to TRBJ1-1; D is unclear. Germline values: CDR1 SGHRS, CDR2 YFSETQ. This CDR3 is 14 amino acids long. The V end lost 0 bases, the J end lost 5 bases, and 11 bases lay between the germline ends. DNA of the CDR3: TGCGCCAGCAGCTTGGGAGGGCTAGGAACTGAAGCTTTCTTT. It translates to CASSLGGLGTEAFF.

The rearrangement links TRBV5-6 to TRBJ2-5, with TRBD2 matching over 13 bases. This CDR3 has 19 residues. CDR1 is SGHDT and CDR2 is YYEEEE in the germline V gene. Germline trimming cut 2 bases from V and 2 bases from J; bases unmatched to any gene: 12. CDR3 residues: CASSFRTSGRAGGQETQYF. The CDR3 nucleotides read TGTGCCAGCAGCTTCCGCACTAGCGGGAGGGCCGGGGGGCAAGAGACCCAGTACTTC.

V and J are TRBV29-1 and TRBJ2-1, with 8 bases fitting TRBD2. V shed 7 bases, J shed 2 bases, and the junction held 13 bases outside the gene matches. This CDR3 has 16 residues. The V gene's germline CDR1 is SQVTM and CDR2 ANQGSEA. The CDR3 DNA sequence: TGCAGCGGCGGGGGGTTCGCGGGAGGAACCTACAATGAGCAGTTCTTC. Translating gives CSGGGFAGGTYNEQFF.

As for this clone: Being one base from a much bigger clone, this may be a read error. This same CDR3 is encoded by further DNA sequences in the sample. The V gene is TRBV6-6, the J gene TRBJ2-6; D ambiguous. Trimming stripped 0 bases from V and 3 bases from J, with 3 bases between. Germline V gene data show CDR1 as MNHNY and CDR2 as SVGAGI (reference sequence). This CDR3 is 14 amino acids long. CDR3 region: CASSYSSGANVLTF. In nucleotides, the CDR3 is TGTGCCAGCAGTTACTCGAGTGGGGCCAACGTCCTGACTTTC.